Shown below are 11 T cell receptor beta chains from a single sample sequenced in a study of beta chain features in type 1 diabetes. Expressed TCRB transcripts were sequenced after all isolated RNA was converted to cDNA. Only in-frame clones appear in the TCRdb table, and some are missing; sequencing was by immunoSEQ multiplex PCR. The table lists about 130,000 clones, approximately 9.2% of them singletons, with around 0.7% in the top ten. Material: central memory CD4+ T cells from blood. The source is a man aged 18 to 29 in good health.

This clone showed up many times. The chain recombines TRBV30 with TRBJ1-1; no definite D call. CDR1 GTSNPN and CDR2 SVGIG come from the germline V gene (reference sequence). This CDR3 comprises 12 residues. Trimming took 4 bases from V and 4 from J, leaving 10 bases between them. Written as DNA, the CDR3 is TGTGCCTGGACCGCCGGTAGCACTGAAGCTTTCTTT. Translating gives CAWTAGSTEAFF.

This clone was seen a handful of times. The chain is built from TRBV2 and TRBJ2-7, with 9 bases lining up with TRBD1. Germline CDR1 SNHLY, CDR2 FYNNEI. Trimming at V came to 1 base and at J to 6 bases, leaving 13 bases not matched to a gene. The CDR3 extends over 17 amino acids. As DNA, the CDR3 is TGTGCCAGCAGTGAAGTTTCCGCGGGACAGGGAAGGCGCGAGCAGTACTTC. Amino acids: CASSEVSAGQGRREQYF.

The chain joins TRBV4-2 to TRBJ1-6; 7 positions agree with TRBD1. This CDR3 comprises 14 residues. The ends lost 5 bases at V and 7 bases at J; junction bases unmatched: 5. The germline V gene has CDR1 LGHNA and CDR2 YNFKEQ. As DNA, the CDR3 is TGTGCCAGCAGCTTGAGGACAGGCAATTCACCCCTCCACTTT. Its protein is CASSLRTGNSPLHF.

Only a few counts were recorded for this clone. The chain couples TRBV29-1 to TRBJ2-1; 13 nucleotides line up with TRBD2. The V gene end was trimmed by 5 bases and the J gene end by 5 bases; junction bases not matched to a gene: 6. The CDR3 is 15 residues long. CDR1 SQVTM and CDR2 ANQGSEA come from the germline V gene. The chain's CDR3 is CSVTGTSGNNNEQFF. CDR3 sequence (DNA): TGCAGCGTTACCGGGACTAGCGGGAACAACAATGAGCAGTTCTTC.

This clone has a handful of counts. The V call is TRBV7-9, the J call TRBJ1-1, with a weak D call TRBD1 (6 bases). Germline CDR1 is SEHNR and CDR2 is FQNEAQ (reference sequence). The CDR3 totals 13 residues. V was trimmed by 2 bases and J by 5 bases, leaving 9 bases between them. Here the CDR3 reads CASSLRGGTEAFF. DNA of the CDR3: TGTGCCAGCAGCTTAAGGGGGGGGACTGAAGCTTTCTTT. Filled out from reference TRBV7-9 and TRBJ1-1, the complete variable domain reads DTGVSQNPRHKITKRGQNVTFRCDPISEHNRLYWYRQTLGQGPEFLTYFQNEAQLEKSRLLSDRFSAERPKGSFSTLEIQRTEQGDSAMYLCASSLRGGTEAFFGQGTRLTVV.

The V and J genes are TRBV6-5 and TRBJ1-1; 7 bases are a match to TRBD1. CDR3 length: 15 residues. The germline V gene encodes CDR1 MNHEY and CDR2 SVGAGI. J gave up 3 bases and V 2 bases, and 6 bases lay outside the gene matches. As DNA, the CDR3 is TGTGCCAGCAGTTACGGGAGACAGGGAGACACTGAAGCTTTCTTT. It translates to CASSYGRQGDTEAFF.

V is TRBV6-4 and J is TRBJ2-7; D may be TRBD2 (6 bases). Germline-derived CDR1 and CDR2 are MRHNA and SNTAGT. The CDR3 has 14 residues. Trimming took 6 bases from V and 4 from J, leaving 16 bases between them. The CDR3, as DNA: TGTGCCAGCAGACACGGGACTCCCTCATACGAGCAGTACTTC. The encoded protein is CASRHGTPSYEQYF.

This clone has more than one count but fewer than ten. The CDR3 sequence is CASSVDLQGQFF. The CDR3, as DNA: TGTGCCAGCAGTGTCGACTTACAGGGGCAGTTCTTC. The chain recombines TRBV6-1 with TRBJ2-1, with a weak D call TRBD1 (6 bases). Trimming cost V 4 bases and J 12 bases, with 13 bases left between them. Germline V gene data show CDR1 as MNHNS and CDR2 as SASEGT. This CDR3 has 12 amino acids.

The V gene is TRBV10-2, the J gene TRBJ2-1, with 7 nucleotides matching TRBD2. The J segment lost 5 bases and the V segment lost 6 bases, leaving 4 bases of the junction unmatched. The CDR3 spans 13 residues. Germline CDR1 WSHSY, CDR2 SAAADI. CDR3 nucleotides: TGCGCCAGCAGCGGGGGGAACGACAATGAGCAGTTCTTC. Protein product: CASSGGNDNEQFF.

This clone has a handful of counts. The chain joins TRBV10-3 to TRBJ2-7, with 14 bases fitting TRBD2. The germline V gene has CDR1 ENHRY and CDR2 SYGVKD. This CDR3 is built from 18 residues. V lost 3 bases and J lost 6; bases outside the gene matches: 13. In DNA form, the CDR3 reads TGTGCCATCAGTGACCCTGCGGGACTAGCGGGGGCCATGGGCGAGCAGTACTTC. Amino acids: CAISDPAGLAGAMGEQYF.

This clone came up a few times. The chain is built from TRBV5-1 and TRBJ2-1, with 12 bases aligning to TRBD2. V lost 5 bases and J lost 7; bases outside the gene matches: 7. CDR3 size: 15 residues. In germline, CDR1 is SGHRS, CDR2 YFSETQ. The CDR3 coding sequence is TGCGCCAGCAGTTCCGGGACTAGCGGGTGGAATGAGCAGTTCTTC. Amino acid sequence: CASSSGTSGWNEQFF.